The 23 T cell receptor beta chains listed next were all sequenced from one sample in a study of technical replicates of blood from several donors. Sequencing was performed with immunoSEQ multiplex PCR; in TCRdb, only in-frame clones are kept and a portion is missing. The sample lists approximately 78,000 clones, more than 90% occurring once. The sample taken for sequencing was T cells isolated from PBMCs. These receptors all stem from a human donor in good health.

The rearrangement uses TRBV5-1 and TRBJ2-7; 7 bases line up with TRBD1. Germline V gene sequence: CDR1 SGHRS, CDR2 YFSETQ. This CDR3 spans 15 amino acids. V gave up 0 bases and J gave up 5 bases; unmatched junction bases: 8. The CDR3 nucleotides are TGCGCCAGCAGCTTGGCACAGGGGACCCTCCACGAGCAGTACTTC. This gives the protein CASSLAQGTLHEQYF. Full variable domain (missing parts from reference TRBV5-1 and TRBJ2-7): KAGVTQTPRYLIKTRGQQVTLSCSPISGHRSVSWYQQTPGQGLQFLFEYFSETQRNKGNFPGRFSGRQFSNSRSEMNVSTLELGDSALYLCASSLAQGTLHEQYFGPGTRLTVT.

The chain joins TRBV6-5 to TRBJ2-1, with 10 bases fitting TRBD2. Per the germline V gene, CDR1 is MNHEY and CDR2 is SVGAGI. This CDR3 is built from 15 residues. The V segment lost 2 bases and the J segment 5 bases; nucleotides outside the gene matches: 3. The CDR3 bases are TGTGCCAGCAGTTACACTAGCGGGAAAAACAATGAGCAGTTCTTC. It yields the protein CASSYTSGKNNEQFF.

This chain uses TRBV7-2 with TRBJ2-1; 8 nucleotides match TRBD1. With 3 bases clipped from V and 6 bases from J, the junction kept 7 bases outside the gene matches. The CDR3 is made up of 15 amino acids. The V gene's germline CDR1 is SGHTA and CDR2 FQGNSA. The CDR3 DNA is TGTGCCAGCAGCTTGATGCGACAGGGGAGCAATGAGCAGTTCTTC. Protein: CASSLMRQGSNEQFF.

The chain has TRBV27 and TRBJ2-5; D may be TRBD1 (6 bases). V lost 6 bases, J lost 6 bases, and 17 bases lay in between. The CDR3 is 14 residues long. The germline V gene encodes CDR1 MNHEY and CDR2 SMNVEV (reference sequence). The DNA for the CDR3 is TGTGCCAGCAGCCCCTCCAGGGGTGGGAAGACCCAGTACTTC. It yields the protein CASSPSRGGKTQYF.

The chain employs TRBV28 and TRBJ2-4; 9 nucleotides align to TRBD2. The CDR3 has 21 amino acids. CDR1 MDHEN and CDR2 SYDVKM come from the germline V gene. The ends lost 3 bases at V and 4 bases at J; junction bases unmatched: 22. This CDR3 reads CASSFNPRLLIAGELKNIQYF. CDR3 in DNA: TGTGCCAGCAGTTTTAACCCCCGACTCTTAATAGCGGGAGAGCTTAAAAACATTCAGTACTTC.

The CDR3 DNA is TGTGCCAGCAGCCCAGGACAGGGGGTGAACACTGAAGCTTTCTTT. It translates to CASSPGQGVNTEAFF. The chain employs TRBV9 and TRBJ1-1; 10 bases align to TRBD1. With V trimmed by 4 bases and J by 0 bases, 3 bases remained unmatched. The germline gives CDR1 SGDLS, CDR2 YYNGEE. The CDR3 spans 15 residues.

The chain uses TRBV7-2 and TRBJ2-2; D is uncertain. This CDR3 has 12 residues. Germline V gene data show CDR1 as SGHTA and CDR2 as FQGNSA. The V end lost 5 bases, the J end lost 8 bases, and 9 bases lay between the germline ends. The CDR3 coding sequence is TGTGCCAGCAGCCACGGTGCGGGGGAGCTGTTTTTT. Translated, it gives CASSHGAGELFF.

The J gene is TRBJ1-2, the V gene TRBV27, with D maybe TRBD1 (6 bases). The germline CDR1 and CDR2 sequences are MNHEY and SMNVEV (reference sequence). The CDR3 runs to 14 residues. V was pared by 5 bases and J by 3 bases, with 13 bases between. The CDR3 loop is CASSTTGSDYGYTF. CDR3 DNA sequence: TGTGCCAGCAGTACAACAGGGTCAGACTATGGCTACACCTTC.

There are a few counts of this clone. This chain joins TRBV30 and TRBJ1-2, with D possibly TRBD1 on 5 matching bases. The length of the CDR3 is 14 residues. Trimming pared 0 bases from V and 2 bases from J, leaving 10 bases between. Germline values: CDR1 GTSNPN, CDR2 SVGIG (reference sequence). The CDR3 region is CAWSVLRTNYGYTF. The DNA for the CDR3 is TGTGCCTGGAGTGTACTAAGGACAAACTATGGCTACACCTTC.

V and J are TRBV11-2 and TRBJ1-1; D is uncertain. The CDR3 consists of 16 residues. The V gene lost 5 bases and the J gene lost 0 bases, with 16 bases spanning the gap. CDR1 and CDR2 from the germline V gene are SGHAT and FQNNGV. For the CDR3, the DNA is TGTGCCAGCAGCCCCGACATTGCCCTTATGAACACTGAAGCTTTCTTT. Encoded protein: CASSPDIALMNTEAFF.

The rearrangement uses TRBV15 and TRBJ2-2; 8 nucleotides line up with TRBD1. The CDR3 length is 18 residues. Germline values: CDR1 LNHNV, CDR2 YYDKDF (reference sequence). Trimming at V came to 0 bases and at J to 3 bases, leaving 9 bases not matched to a gene. The CDR3 loop is CATSRDWAGGQYTGELFF. The CDR3 nucleotides are TGTGCCACCAGCAGAGATTGGGCAGGGGGCCAGTACACCGGGGAGCTGTTTTTT. Together with reference TRBV15 and TRBJ2-2, the CDR3 gives the full variable domain: DAMVIQNPRYQVTQFGKPVTLSCSQTLNHNVMYWYQQKSSQAPKLLFHYYDKDFNNEADTPDNFQSRRPNTSFCFLDIRSPGLGDTAMYLCATSRDWAGGQYTGELFFGEGSRLTVL.

The V gene is TRBV7-9, the J gene TRBJ2-1; no clear D. This CDR3 contains 14 residues. Germline V gene lookup returns CDR1 SEHNR and CDR2 FQNEAQ (reference sequence). Trimming removed 1 base at V and 8 bases at J, with 12 bases between. This CDR3 is CASSLVAGSDEQFF. The CDR3 DNA follows: TGTGCCAGCAGCTTAGTGGCAGGATCGGATGAGCAGTTCTTC.

The chain links TRBV7-3 to TRBJ2-7; 7 nucleotides line up with TRBD1. Germline assignment: CDR1 SGHTA and CDR2 FQGTGA. This CDR3 region has 15 residues. The J segment lost 0 bases and the V segment lost 2 bases, leaving 4 bases of the junction unmatched. In DNA, the CDR3 is TGTGCCAGCAGCTTAGGGGCAGGGGGCTCCTACGAGCAGTACTTC. It specifies CASSLGAGGSYEQYF.

The chain has TRBV18 and TRBJ2-1, with TRBD2 matching 10 bases. This CDR3 region has 19 residues. The ends lost 1 base at V and 7 bases at J; junction bases unmatched: 16. CDR1 and CDR2 from the germline V gene are KGHSH and LQKENI. The DNA for the CDR3 is TGTGCCAGCTCACCACGAGCCAGCGGGAGGGCCGTGGTTGTGAATGAGCAGTTCTTC. It is translated as CASSPRASGRAVVVNEQFF.

The chain recombines TRBV27 with TRBJ1-3; no firm D call. The CDR3 is 14 amino acids. V was pared by 6 bases and J by 2 bases, with 11 bases between. Germline CDR1 reads MNHEY; CDR2 reads SMNVEV (reference sequence). CDR3 region: CASRPGLTGNTIYF. The DNA for the CDR3 is TGTGCCAGCAGGCCCGGACTTACTGGAAACACCATATATTTT.

The V gene is TRBV28, the J gene TRBJ2-3; 9 positions match TRBD2. The germline CDR1 and CDR2 sequences are MDHEN and SYDVKM. The CDR3 consists of 14 residues. Germline trimming cut 5 bases from V and 8 bases from J; bases unmatched to any gene: 8. CDR3 sequence: CASSGPGLATTQYF. DNA for the CDR3: TGTGCCAGCAGTGGCCCGGGACTAGCCACTACGCAGTATTTT.

The V and J genes are TRBV28 and TRBJ1-1, with D perhaps matching TRBD1 (5 bases). V lost 2 bases, J lost 1 base, and 5 bases lay in between. The CDR3 contains 13 residues. The germline CDR1 and CDR2 sequences are MDHEN and SYDVKM. The CDR3: CASSLRGNTEAFF. CDR3 coding DNA: TGTGCCAGCAGTTTAAGGGGGAACACTGAAGCTTTCTTT.

The gene calls are TRBV4-2 and TRBJ2-1; D unresolved. The CDR3 totals 15 residues. CDR1 and CDR2 (germline): LGHNA, YNFKEQ. V was shortened by 0 bases and J by 4 bases, with 10 bases between the two germline ends. The CDR3 loop is CASSQEKSEYNEQFF. The CDR3 DNA reads as TGTGCCAGCAGCCAAGAAAAAAGCGAGTACAATGAGCAGTTCTTC.

The rearrangement joins TRBV7-2 to TRBJ2-1, with a weak D call TRBD1 (5 bases). V was trimmed by 4 bases and J by 6 bases, leaving 16 bases between them. Germline loops: CDR1 SGHTA, CDR2 FQGNSA. This CDR3 comprises 15 residues. The CDR3: CASSSDPKGFNEQFF. In nucleotides, the CDR3 is TGTGCCAGCAGCTCGGACCCGAAGGGGTTCAATGAGCAGTTCTTC.

This sequence joins TRBV6-5 and TRBJ1-1; possibly TRBD1 for D (5 bases). This CDR3 contains 14 residues. Germline CDR1 MNHEY, CDR2 SVGAGI. Trimming shortened V by 2 bases and J by 4 bases, and 11 bases separated the two germline ends. CDR3 nucleotide sequence: TGTGCCAGCAGTTACCGGACCCAGGGCACTGAAGCTTTCTTT. It specifies CASSYRTQGTEAFF.

This clone appeared once. This sequence joins TRBV7-2 and TRBJ2-1, with 7 bases identical to TRBD1. V lost 1 base, J lost 8 bases, and 2 bases stayed unmatched. Germline V CDR1 and CDR2: SGHTA, FQGNSA. The CDR3 has 13 amino acids. Written as DNA, the CDR3 is TGTGCCAGCAGCTTAGACAGGGGATATGAGCAGTTCTTC. Amino acids: CASSLDRGYEQFF. Full variable domain (outside the CDR3, taken from reference TRBV7-2 and TRBJ2-1): GAGVSQSPSNKVTEKGKDVELRCDPISGHTALYWYRQSLGQGLEFLIYFQGNSAPDKSGLPSDRFSAERTGGSVSTLTIQRTQQEDSAVYLCASSLDRGYEQFFGPGTRLTVL.

The chain joins TRBV21-1 to TRBJ2-2; no DNA check was done on the table's D call, TRBD1. TRBV21-1 is designated a pseudogene. The CDR3 consists of 19 residues. Here the CDR3 DNA reads TGTGCCAGCAGCCCTTTAGGGGCAATTCCCAACCCAAACACCGGGGAGCTGTTTTTT. This translates into CASSPLGAIPNPNTGELFF.

The chain combines TRBV28 with TRBJ1-4; TRBD1 might be the D (5 bases). CDR1 is MDHEN and CDR2 is SYDVKM in the germline V gene. This CDR3 has 13 residues. With 8 bases removed from V and 4 bases from J, the gap between germline ends came to 11 bases. Here the CDR3 reads CASGDGGNEKLFF. The CDR3 DNA reads as TGTGCCAGCGGAGACGGGGGTAATGAAAAACTGTTTTTT.